These 20 T cell receptor beta chains originate from one sample sequenced in a study of identical twins. One entry per CDR3 protein, called by TCRdb with MiXCR from the 5' RACE reads. The sample includes 690,000 or so distinct CDR3 sequences, about 9.4% of them seen just once. This same sample was also part of a study on yellow fever vaccine responses in identical twins.

The material sequenced was PBMCs. Receptor source: a woman aged 18-30 years in good health.

The rearrangement joins TRBV5-1 to TRBJ2-3; D not certain. Germline CDR1 SGHRS, CDR2 YFSETQ. The germline V and J ends were trimmed by 0 bases and 0 bases, with 8 bases remaining between them. The CDR3 contains 15 residues. As DNA, the CDR3 is TGCGCCAGCAGCTTGGTTGGGGATAGCACAGATACGCAGTATTTT. Encoded protein: CASSLVGDSTDTQYF.

There are a few counts of this clonotype. This rearrangement joins TRBV6-2 or TRBV6-3 to TRBJ2-1; weak D call: TRBD2 (5 bases). The germline V and J ends were trimmed by 5 bases and 9 bases, with 17 bases remaining between them. CDR1 is MNHEY and CDR2 is SVGEGT in the germline V gene. The CDR3 length is 14 residues. The CDR3 DNA is TGTGCCAGCAGTCCCCTCCGCGCGGAGGTTGAGCAGTTCTTC. Its translation: CASSPLRAEVEQFF.

This clonotype was seen repeatedly, ten times or more. The chain couples TRBV6-6 to TRBJ2-7; D is unresolved. Germline V lookup: CDR1 MNHNY, CDR2 SVGAGI (reference sequence). The V end was cut by 7 bases, the J end by 1 base, with 5 bases between. The CDR3 is 11 amino acids. The CDR3 loop is CASTTSYEQYF. The CDR3 DNA reads TGTGCCAGCACCACATCCTACGAGCAGTACTTC.

This chain uses TRBV27 with TRBJ2-1; D unresolved. The CDR3 totals 14 residues. V gave up 10 bases and J gave up 2 bases, with 15 bases separating them. Germline lookup yields CDR1 MNHEY and CDR2 SMNVEV (reference sequence). The CDR3 loop is CATSEVAAYNEQFF. The DNA of the CDR3 is TGTGCCACCTCTGAGGTTGCGGCCTACAATGAGCAGTTCTTC.

This clonotype was seen more than once but under ten times. CDR3 amino acids: CASSRLAGGPTKNIQYF. The CDR3 bases are TGTGCCAGCAGCCGACTAGCGGGAGGGCCAACCAAAAACATTCAGTACTTC. The J gene is TRBJ2-4, the V gene TRBV12-3 or TRBV12-4, with 14 bases identical to TRBD2. The CDR3 is made up of 17 amino acids. The V and J ends lost 6 bases and 2 bases, in that order; junction bases with no gene match: 6.

This clonotype was detected only a few times. This chain uses TRBV7-2 with TRBJ2-5, with TRBD2 matching over 10 bases. The germline V gene has CDR1 SGHTA and CDR2 FQGNSA. V trimming: 4 bases; J trimming: 3 bases; junction bases outside the gene matches: 5. This CDR3 has 15 residues. Here the CDR3 reads CASSSERGGKETQYF. The CDR3 DNA reads as TGTGCCAGCAGCTCGGAGCGGGGGGGGAAAGAGACCCAGTACTTC.

The chain joins TRBV10-3 to TRBJ2-1, with a possible D match to TRBD1 (6 bases). The CDR3 sequence is 15 residues long. V shed 5 bases and J shed 1 base, with 12 bases lying between them. Germline assignment: CDR1 ENHRY and CDR2 SYGVKD. CDR3 DNA sequence: TGTGCCATCAGTTACAGGGTTGGGTCCTACAATGAGCAGTTCTTC. As protein: CAISYRVGSYNEQFF.

This clonotype was recorded many times. The chain carries TRBV2 and TRBJ2-1, with a tentative D call TRBD2 (7 bases). The germline gives CDR1 SNHLY, CDR2 FYNNEI. There are 14 residues in the CDR3. The CDR3 loop is CVKGGGSSYNEQFF. In DNA, the CDR3 is TGTGTCAAAGGGGGGGGCAGCTCCTACAATGAGCAGTTCTTC.

This chain links TRBV12-3 or TRBV12-4 with TRBJ2-1; TRBD2 might be the D (6 bases). The CDR3 runs to 13 residues. The V gene lost 5 bases and the J gene lost 10 bases, with 15 bases spanning the gap. DNA of the CDR3: TGTGCCAGCAGTACCAAACCTAGCGTGGAGCAGTTCTTC. Translation gives CASSTKPSVEQFF.

The V gene is TRBV27, the J gene TRBJ2-2; possibly TRBD2 for D (5 bases). CDR3 size: 15 residues. Germline-derived CDR1 and CDR2 are MNHEY and SMNVEV (reference sequence). The V end was cut by 5 bases, the J end by 2 bases, with 12 bases between. CDR3 bases: TGTGCCAGCAGTCGAGGGCTGGCAAACACCGGGGAGCTGTTTTTT. Translated, it gives CASSRGLANTGELFF.

The chain is built from TRBV20-1 and TRBJ1-6; D not resolved. V was clipped by 4 bases and J by 7 bases, with 11 bases between them. From germline, CDR1 is DFQATT and CDR2 SNEGSKA (reference sequence). The CDR3 loop spans 13 amino acids. The DNA for the CDR3 is TGCAGTGCTACAGACTTATCCAATTCACCCCTCCACTTT. It codes for CSATDLSNSPLHF.

The chain recombines TRBV7-8 with TRBJ2-4, with D unclear. This CDR3 has 13 residues. Germline V lookup: CDR1 SGHVS, CDR2 FQNEAQ. V was cut by 5 bases and J by 5 bases, with 10 bases left in between. CDR3 amino acids: CASSPPGENIQYF. CDR3 bases: TGTGCCAGCAGCCCGCCGGGTGAAAACATTCAGTACTTC.

The gene calls are TRBV15 and TRBJ2-2; D remains ambiguous. This CDR3 spans 14 amino acids. Trimming removed 3 bases from V and 8 bases from J, with 13 bases in between. The germline V gene encodes CDR1 LNHNV and CDR2 YYDKDF (reference sequence). The CDR3 here is CATSSAPLLGELFF. For the CDR3, the DNA is TGTGCCACCAGCAGCGCCCCGCTTTTAGGGGAGCTGTTTTTT.

The chain carries TRBV5-1 and TRBJ2-1; 9 bases match TRBD2. Germline V gene sequence: CDR1 SGHRS, CDR2 YFSETQ. V lost 0 bases and J lost 15; bases outside the gene matches: 7. This CDR3 spans 13 amino acids. CDR3 nucleotide sequence: TGCGCCAGCAGCTTGGCTCTAGCGGGGTATCCGTTCTTC. As protein: CASSLALAGYPFF.

V usage is TRBV5-1 and J usage is TRBJ2-1; tentatively, D is TRBD1 (5 bases). The V gene's germline CDR1 is SGHRS and CDR2 YFSETQ. The V gene lost 6 bases and the J gene lost 7 bases, with 14 bases spanning the gap. The CDR3 sequence is 13 residues long. This CDR3 reads CASNAETVNEQFF. The CDR3 DNA is TGCGCCAGCAACGCCGAGACAGTAAATGAGCAGTTCTTC.

This clonotype was recorded many times. The V call is TRBV20-1, the J call TRBJ2-7; D tentatively reads TRBD1 or TRBD2 (5 bases each). The CDR3 spans 13 residues. CDR1 is DFQATT, CDR2 SNEGSKA, per germline (reference sequence). V gave up 7 bases and J gave up 6 bases, with 19 bases separating them. CDR3 amino acids: CSGWDATHFEQYF. CDR3 coding DNA: TGCAGTGGGTGGGACGCGACCCACTTCGAGCAGTACTTC.

This clonotype has just a few counts. This chain joins TRBV7-9 and TRBJ2-7, with D tentatively TRBD1 or TRBD2 (5 bases each). Deletions cut 5 bases from V and 5 bases from J, with 16 bases between. This CDR3 is built from 14 residues. In germline, CDR1 is SEHNR, CDR2 FQNEAQ (reference sequence). The CDR3 sequence: CASSAYWGWDEQYF. CDR3 coding DNA: TGTGCCAGCAGCGCTTATTGGGGGTGGGACGAGCAGTACTTC.

The gene calls are TRBV6-5 and TRBJ1-1; 10 bases map to TRBD1. The CDR3 covers 12 residues. Germline CDR1 MNHEY, CDR2 SVGAGI. Unmatched junction bases numbered 7, after V lost 6 bases and J lost 12 bases. The CDR3 DNA reads as TGTGCCAGCAGGGGGGAGGGACAGGGGTCTTTCTTT. This translates into CASRGEGQGSFF.

The rearrangement joins TRBV27 to TRBJ1-6, with TRBD1 identical over 8 bases. Germline-derived CDR1 and CDR2 are MNHEY and SMNVEV (reference sequence). The CDR3 extends over 15 amino acids. With 5 bases clipped from V and 10 bases from J, the junction kept 10 bases outside the gene matches. The CDR3 region is CASSLDRGRDSPLHF. The CDR3 region has the DNA TGTGCCAGCAGTCTAGACAGGGGACGGGACTCACCCCTCCACTTT.

On this clonotype: A much bigger clone sits one base away, suggesting this may be a read error. The chain employs TRBV29-1 and TRBJ2-1; 7 nucleotides agree with TRBD2. This CDR3 is 14 amino acids long. Germline V gene lookup returns CDR1 SQVTM and CDR2 ANQGSEA. CDR3 nucleotide sequence: TGCAGCGTGCCTCGCGGGAGCTCCTGCAATGAGCAGTTCTTC. The encoded protein is CSVPRGSSCNEQFF.